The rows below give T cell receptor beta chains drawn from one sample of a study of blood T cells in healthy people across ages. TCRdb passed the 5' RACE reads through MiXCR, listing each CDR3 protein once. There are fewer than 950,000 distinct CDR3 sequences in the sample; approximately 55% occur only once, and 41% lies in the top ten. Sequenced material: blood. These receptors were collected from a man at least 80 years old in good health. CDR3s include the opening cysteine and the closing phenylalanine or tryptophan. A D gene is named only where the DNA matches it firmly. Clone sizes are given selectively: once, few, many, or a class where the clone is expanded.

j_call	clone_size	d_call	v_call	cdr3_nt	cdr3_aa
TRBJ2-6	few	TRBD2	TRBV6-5	TGTGCCAGTTGCACGGGGGGGACTGGGGCCAACGTCCTGACTTTC	CASCTGGTGANVLTF
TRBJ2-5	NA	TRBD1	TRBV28	TGTGCCAGCAGTTCCCCGACCCGGACAGGCCAAGAGACCCAGTACTTC	CASSSPTRTGQETQYF
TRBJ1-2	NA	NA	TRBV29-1	TGCAGCGCCCCATACGGGGGTGGCTACACCTTC	CSAPYGGGYTF
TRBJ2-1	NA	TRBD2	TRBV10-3	TGTGCCATCAGTGCCGGGACTAGCGGGAGAGGTGAGCAGTTCTTC	CAISAGTSGRGEQFF
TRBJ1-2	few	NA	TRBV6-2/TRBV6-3	TGTGCCAGCAGTTCGGGACATATCGTTAGGTATGGCTACACCTTC	CASSSGHIVRYGYTF
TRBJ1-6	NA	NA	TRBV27	TGTGCCAGCAGTTTAGCATACGGGTCACCCCTCCACTTT	CASSLAYGSPLHF
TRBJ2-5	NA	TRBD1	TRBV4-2	TGTGCCAGCAGCCAGACTACCGGGACAGGGTTTTGGCAGTACTTC	CASSQTTGTGFWQYF
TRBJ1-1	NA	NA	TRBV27	TGTGCCAGCAGTCGAGGGTCAGGGATGAACACTGAAGCTTTCTTT	CASSRGSGMNTEAFF
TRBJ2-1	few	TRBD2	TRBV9	TGTGCCAGCAGCCCCCGAGGGACGGGAGGGGAGCAGTTCTTC	CASSPRGTGGEQFF
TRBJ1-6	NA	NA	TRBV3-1	TGTGCCAGCAGCCAAAGAAGCTATAATTCACCCCTCCACTTT	CASSQRSYNSPLHF
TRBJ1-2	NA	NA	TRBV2	TGTGCCAGCAGGAAGGGAATTAAGTTTGGTGGCTACACCTTC	CASRKGIKFGGYTF
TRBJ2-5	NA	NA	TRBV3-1	TGTGCCAGCAGCCAAGACGTAACCATCCAAGAGACCCAGTACTTC	CASSQDVTIQETQYF
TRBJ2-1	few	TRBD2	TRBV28	TGTGCCAGCAGTTCCCCAGCGGGAGGGCACAATGAGCAGTTCTTC	CASSSPAGGHNEQFF
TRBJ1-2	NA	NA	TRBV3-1	TGTGCCAGCAGCCCGCGGGGACACGACTATGGCTACACCTTC	CASSPRGHDYGYTF
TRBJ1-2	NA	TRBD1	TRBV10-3	TGTGCCATCGGACCAGGACAGGGCCTCTATGGCTACACCTTC	CAIGPGQGLYGYTF
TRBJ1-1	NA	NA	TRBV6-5	TGTGCCAGCAGTTACTCGGGGGGGAAGAACACTGAAGCTTTCTTT	CASSYSGGKNTEAFF
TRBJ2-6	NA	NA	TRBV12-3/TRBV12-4	TGTGCCAGCAGTCCGGAGTACTCTGGGGCCAACGTCCTGACTTTC	CASSPEYSGANVLTF
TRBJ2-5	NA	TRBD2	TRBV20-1	TGCAGTGCTAGTTCCGGGACTAGCGGGAGCGGAAATGAGCAGTACTTC	CSASSGTSGSGNEQYF
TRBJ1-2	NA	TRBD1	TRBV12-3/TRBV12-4	TGTGCCAGCAGTTTATCCCTGCGGCAGGGGGCAACTAACTATGGCTACACCTTC	CASSLSLRQGATNYGYTF
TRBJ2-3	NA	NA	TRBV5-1	TGCGCCAGCAGCGTGGCCGGACAGTCTGCATACGCGTATTTT	CASSVAGQSAYAYF
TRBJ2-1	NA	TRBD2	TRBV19	TGTGCCAGTAGTATTAGGGGGGCTAGCGGGATAGACAATGAGCAGTTCTTC	CASSIRGASGIDNEQFF
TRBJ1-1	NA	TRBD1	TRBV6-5	TGTGCCAGCAGTTACTCAACGCAGGGGGTCAGGAACACTGAAGCTTTCTTT	CASSYSTQGVRNTEAFF
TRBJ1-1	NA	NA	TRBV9	TGTGCCAGCAGCCCGACGACGCGGGTCGCTTTCTTT	CASSPTTRVAFF
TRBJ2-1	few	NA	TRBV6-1	TGTGCCAGCAGTGAAGCGCGGGGCTTTTCCTACAATGAGCAGTTCTTC	CASSEARGFSYNEQFF
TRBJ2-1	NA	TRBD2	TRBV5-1	TGCGCCAGCAGCCTACCTCCGGGACTAGGGGATGAGCAGTTCTTC	CASSLPPGLGDEQFF
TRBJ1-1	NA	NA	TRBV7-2	TGTGCCAGCAGCTTTACGGATGGGACTGAAGCTTTCTTT	CASSFTDGTEAFF
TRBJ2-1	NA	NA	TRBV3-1	TGTGCCAGCAGCCGCCGGTCGACTCTCTACAATAAGCAGTTCTTC	CASSRRSTLYNKQFF
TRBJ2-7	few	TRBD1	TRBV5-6	TGTGCCAGCAGCTTAAGGGACAGCGTTACCTACGAGCAGTACTTC	CASSLRDSVTYEQYF
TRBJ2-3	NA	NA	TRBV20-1	TGCAGTGCTAGTGCCAGGCACAGAGATACGCAGTATTTT	CSASARHRDTQYF
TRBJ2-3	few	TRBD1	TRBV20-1	TGCAGTGCTAGAGATCAGAGTTCAGGGGGCGGCACAGATACGCAGTATTTT	CSARDQSSGGGTDTQYF
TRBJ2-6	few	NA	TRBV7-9	TGTGCCAGCAGCTATCCCGGGACTGGGGCCAACGTCCTGACTTTC	CASSYPGTGANVLTF
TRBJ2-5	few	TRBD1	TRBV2	TGTGCCAGCAGAGAACGGACAGGGGGCTTAGCGACCCAGTACTTC	CASRERTGGLATQYF
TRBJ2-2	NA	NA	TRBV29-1	TGCAGCGTTAAATCGAACACCGGGGAGCTGTTTTTT	CSVKSNTGELFF
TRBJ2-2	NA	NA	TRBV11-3	TGTGCCAGCAGCTTAGATTCGGCAGGCTGGATAGCGAACACCGGGGAGCTGTTTTTT	CASSLDSAGWIANTGELFF
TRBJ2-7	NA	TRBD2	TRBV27	TGTGCCAGCAGTTTAAAGGCTAGCGGGAGGAATGAGCAGTACTTC	CASSLKASGRNEQYF
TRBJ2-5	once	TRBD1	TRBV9	TGTGCCAGCAGCGTGAGACAGGGAAACCAAGAGACCCAGTACTTC	CASSVRQGNQETQYF
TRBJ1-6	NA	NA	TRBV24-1	TGTGCCACCAGTTTGGGACATCAATCACCCCTCCACTTT	CATSLGHQSPLHF
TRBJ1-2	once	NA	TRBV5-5	TGTGCCAGCAGCTTAGCAGGACCTGACTATGGCTACACCTTC	CASSLAGPDYGYTF
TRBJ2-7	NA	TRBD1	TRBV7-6	TGTGCCAGCAGCTTAGGGGACAGGGACGAGCAGTACTTC	CASSLGDRDEQYF
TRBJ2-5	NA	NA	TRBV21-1	TGTGCCAGCAGCTCTCGGACAGAAGAGACCCAGTACTTC	CASSSRTEETQYF
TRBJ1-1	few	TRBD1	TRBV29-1	TGCAGCGTCTCCCGGACAGGGTTCGGAACTGAAGCTTTCTTT	CSVSRTGFGTEAFF
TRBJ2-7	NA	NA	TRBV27	TGTGCCAGCAGTTCGGTTCGGACAGCTGACTCCTACGAGCAGTACTTC	CASSSVRTADSYEQYF
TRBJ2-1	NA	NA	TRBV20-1	TGCAGTGCTAGATCCCCGCGTCTGGTGAGCTCCTACAATGAGCAGTTCTTC	CSARSPRLVSSYNEQFF
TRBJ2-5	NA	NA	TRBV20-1	TGCAGTGCTAGAGATTATAAGGCAGGGACCAAGACCCAGTACTTC	CSARDYKAGTKTQYF
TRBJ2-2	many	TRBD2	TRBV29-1	TGCAGCGTTTCGGGACTAGCGGGTCATACCGGGGAGCTGTTTTTT	CSVSGLAGHTGELFF
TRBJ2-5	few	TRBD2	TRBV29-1	TGCAGCGTTGTGTCAGCGGGAGGGTTAGAGACCCAGTACTTC	CSVVSAGGLETQYF
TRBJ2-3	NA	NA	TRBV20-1	TGCAGTGCTACGGGGGTCACTGGGGACAGACCAAGATACGCGTATTTT	CSATGVTGDRPRYAYF
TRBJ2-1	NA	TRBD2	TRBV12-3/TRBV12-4	TGTGCCAGCAGCCTATGGACTAGCGGGAGGGCCTATGAGCAGTTCTTC	CASSLWTSGRAYEQFF
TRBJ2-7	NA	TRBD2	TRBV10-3	TGTGCCATCCGCCTAGCGGGAGAGGGCGGTGAGCAGTACTTC	CAIRLAGEGGEQYF
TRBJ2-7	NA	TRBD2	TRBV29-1	TGCAGCGCCCCTTCAGCGGGAGGATTATACAATGAGCAGTACTTC	CSAPSAGGLYNEQYF
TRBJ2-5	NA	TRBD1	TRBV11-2	TGTGCCAGCAGCTTAACAGGCAGGGGGCCCCAAGAGACCCAGTACTTC	CASSLTGRGPQETQYF
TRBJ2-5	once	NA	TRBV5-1	TGCGCCAGCAGCAACGGACAAGGCCGTGGGACCCAGTACTTC	CASSNGQGRGTQYF
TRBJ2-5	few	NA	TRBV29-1	TGCAGCGTTTCTTTGGGGACATCACAAGAGACCCAGTACTTC	CSVSLGTSQETQYF
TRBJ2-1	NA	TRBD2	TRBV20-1	TGCAGTGTAACGGGAGGGAAGTACAATGAGCAGTTCTTC	CSVTGGKYNEQFF
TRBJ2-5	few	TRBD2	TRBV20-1	TGCAGTGCTCCTGAGCGGGGGACTAGCGGACCTTCCCTCCAAGAGACCCAGTACTTC	CSAPERGTSGPSLQETQYF
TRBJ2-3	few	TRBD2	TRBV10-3	TGTGCCATCAGTGGTACTAGCGGGAGTCGGGCAGATACGCAGTATTTT	CAISGTSGSRADTQYF
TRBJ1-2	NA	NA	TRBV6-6	TGTGCCAGCAGTTACCGGGACGCTGGATACTATGGCTACACCTTC	CASSYRDAGYYGYTF
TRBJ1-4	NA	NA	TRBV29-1	TGCAGCGTTGACGGGCCTAATGAAAAACTGTTTTTT	CSVDGPNEKLFF
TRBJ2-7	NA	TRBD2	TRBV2	TGTGCCAGCAGACTAGCGGGCTACGAGCAGTACTTC	CASRLAGYEQYF